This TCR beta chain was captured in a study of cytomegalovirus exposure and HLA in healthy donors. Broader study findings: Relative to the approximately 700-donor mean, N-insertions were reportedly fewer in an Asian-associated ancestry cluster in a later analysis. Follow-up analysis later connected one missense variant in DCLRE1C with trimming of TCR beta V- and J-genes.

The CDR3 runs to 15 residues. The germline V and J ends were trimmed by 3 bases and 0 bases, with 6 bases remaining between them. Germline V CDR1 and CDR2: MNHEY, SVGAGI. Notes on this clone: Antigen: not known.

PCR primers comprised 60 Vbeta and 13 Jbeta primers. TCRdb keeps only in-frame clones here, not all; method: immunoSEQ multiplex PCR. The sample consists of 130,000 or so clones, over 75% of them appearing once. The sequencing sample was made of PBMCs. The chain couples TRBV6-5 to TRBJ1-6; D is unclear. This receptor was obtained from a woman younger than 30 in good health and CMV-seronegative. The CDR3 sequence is CASSYSSSYNSPLHF. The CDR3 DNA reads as TGTGCCAGCAGTTATTCGAGCTCCTATAATTCACCCCTCCACTTT.